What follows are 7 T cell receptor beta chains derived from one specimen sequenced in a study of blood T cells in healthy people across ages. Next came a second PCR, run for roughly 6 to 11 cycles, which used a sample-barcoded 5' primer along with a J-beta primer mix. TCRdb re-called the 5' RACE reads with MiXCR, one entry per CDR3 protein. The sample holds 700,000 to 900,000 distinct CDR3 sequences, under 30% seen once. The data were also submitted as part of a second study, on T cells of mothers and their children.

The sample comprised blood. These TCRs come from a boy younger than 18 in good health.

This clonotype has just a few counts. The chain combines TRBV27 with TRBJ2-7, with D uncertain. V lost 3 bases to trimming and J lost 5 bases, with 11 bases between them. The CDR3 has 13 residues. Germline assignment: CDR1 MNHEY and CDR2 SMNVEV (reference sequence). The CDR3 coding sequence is TGTGCCAGCAGTTTTATGCGGAACCACGAGCAGTACTTC. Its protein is CASSFMRNHEQYF.

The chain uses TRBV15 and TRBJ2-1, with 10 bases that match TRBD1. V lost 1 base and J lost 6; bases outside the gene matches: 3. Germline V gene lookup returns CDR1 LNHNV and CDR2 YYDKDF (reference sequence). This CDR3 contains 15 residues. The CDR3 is CATSRAWDRGNEQFF. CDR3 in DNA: TGTGCCACCAGCAGAGCATGGGACAGGGGCAATGAGCAGTTCTTC.

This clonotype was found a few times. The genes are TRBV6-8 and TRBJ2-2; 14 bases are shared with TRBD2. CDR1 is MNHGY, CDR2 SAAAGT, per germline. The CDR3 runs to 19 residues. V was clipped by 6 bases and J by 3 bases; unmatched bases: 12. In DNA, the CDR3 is TGTGCCAGCAGCTCCGGACTAGCGGGGGGACGAGGGGACACCGGGGAGCTGTTTTTT. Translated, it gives CASSSGLAGGRGDTGELFF.

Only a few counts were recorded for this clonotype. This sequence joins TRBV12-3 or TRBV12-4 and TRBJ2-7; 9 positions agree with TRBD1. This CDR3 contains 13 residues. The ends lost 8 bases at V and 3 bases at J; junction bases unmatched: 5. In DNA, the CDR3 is TGTGCCAGCGCACAGGGGGCGAGCTACGAGCAGTACTTC. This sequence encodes CASAQGASYEQYF.

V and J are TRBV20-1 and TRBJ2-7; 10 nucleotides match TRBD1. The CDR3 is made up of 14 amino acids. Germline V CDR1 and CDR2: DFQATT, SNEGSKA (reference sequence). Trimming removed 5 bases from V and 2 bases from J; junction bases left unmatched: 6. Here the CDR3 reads CSASDRGPTYEQYF. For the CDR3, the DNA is TGCAGTGCTTCCGACAGGGGGCCGACCTACGAGCAGTACTTC.

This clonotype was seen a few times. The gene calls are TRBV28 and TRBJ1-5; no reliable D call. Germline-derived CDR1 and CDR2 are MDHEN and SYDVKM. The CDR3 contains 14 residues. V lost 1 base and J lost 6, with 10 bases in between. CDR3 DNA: TGTGCCAGCAGTTTATCCGGGAGGTTTCAGCCCCAGCATTTT. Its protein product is CASSLSGRFQPQHF.

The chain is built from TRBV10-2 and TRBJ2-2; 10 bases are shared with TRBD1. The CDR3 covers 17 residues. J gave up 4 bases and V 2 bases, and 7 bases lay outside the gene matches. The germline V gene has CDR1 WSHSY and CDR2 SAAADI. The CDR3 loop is CASSEQDRGPGTGELFF. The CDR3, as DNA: TGCGCCAGCAGTGAGCAAGACAGGGGGCCTGGCACCGGGGAGCTGTTTTTT.